One and the same sample provided the 15 T cell receptor beta chains below, sequenced in a study of T cell repertoires in cytomegalovirus infection. MiXCR, applied by TCRdb to the reads, yields one record per CDR3 protein. This sample has under 200,000 distinct CDR3 sequences, with 8% to 10% found just once. Specimen: PBMCs. The source is a human donor in good health (CMV status not recorded). Some clones in this sample may be carry-over from other donors' samples.

This clonotype was counted only a few times. This chain's CDR3 is CASSPQGAAMNTEAFF. CDR3 coding DNA: TGTGCCAGCAGTCCACAGGGGGCTGCGATGAACACTGAAGCTTTCTTT. This chain links TRBV25-1 with TRBJ1-1; TRBD1 matches 9 bases. This CDR3 contains 16 residues. V gave up 5 bases and J gave up 0 bases; unmatched junction bases: 7. The germline V gene encodes CDR1 MGHDK and CDR2 SYGVNS. The complete variable domain, with remaining parts taken from reference TRBV25-1 and TRBJ1-1, reads EADIYQTPRYLVIGTGKKITLECSQTMGHDKMYWYQQDPGMELHLIHYSYGVNSTEKGDLSSESTVSRIRTEHFPLTLESARPSHTSQYLCASSPQGAAMNTEAFFGQGTRLTVV.

This clonotype occurred many times. The genes are TRBV28 and TRBJ1-1; D is possibly TRBD1 (5 bases). The CDR3 totals 15 residues. CDR1 is MDHEN, CDR2 SYDVKM, per germline. Trimming pared 5 bases from V and 1 base from J, leaving 14 bases between. CDR3 nucleotide sequence: TGTGCCAGCAGTCAAGAGGCAGGGCAGAACACTGAAGCTTTCTTT. Translating gives CASSQEAGQNTEAFF.

This sequence joins TRBV5-1 and TRBJ1-4; D not certain. V was cut by 1 base and J by 5 bases, with 9 bases left in between. CDR1 is SGHRS, CDR2 YFSETQ, per germline. The CDR3 has 14 residues. This CDR3 is CASSLSSTNEKLFF. DNA of the CDR3: TGCGCCAGCAGCTTGTCGTCCACCAATGAAAAACTGTTTTTT.

This clonotype came up many times. The gene calls are TRBV7-2 and TRBJ1-3; D unresolved. Per germline, CDR1 SGHTA and CDR2 FQGNSA. The V end lost 1 base, the J end lost 0 bases, and 10 bases lay between the germline ends. This CDR3 is built from 16 residues. The DNA for the CDR3 is TGTGCCAGCAGCTTAGGGCGCAGGAGCTCTGGAAACACCATATATTTT. It encodes CASSLGRRSSGNTIYF.

At least ten counts were recorded for this clonotype. This chain links TRBV28 with TRBJ1-1; 7 nucleotides match TRBD1. The length of the CDR3 is 14 residues. Germline assignment: CDR1 MDHEN and CDR2 SYDVKM. V trimming: 7 bases; J trimming: 4 bases; junction bases outside the gene matches: 9. The CDR3 region is CASIITGVVTEAFF. The CDR3 DNA is TGTGCCAGCATAATCACAGGGGTGGTCACTGAAGCTTTCTTT.

The V gene is TRBV5-5, the J gene TRBJ1-3; 9 bases are a match to TRBD1. There are 14 residues in the CDR3. The junction had 3 bases not matched to a gene; V was cut back by 0 bases and J by 8 bases. The germline V gene encodes CDR1 SGHKS and CDR2 YYEKEE (reference sequence). The CDR3 here is CASSLVTGGDTIYF. The CDR3 DNA reads TGTGCCAGCAGCTTGGTGACAGGGGGAGACACCATATATTTT.

The rearrangement uses TRBV2 and TRBJ1-6; D possibly corresponds to TRBD1 (5 bases). The V gene lost 6 bases and the J gene lost 9 bases, with 15 bases spanning the gap. The CDR3 is 14 amino acids. Germline-derived CDR1 and CDR2 are SNHLY and FYNNEI. CDR3 coding DNA: TGTGCCAGCAGACACCGGGACGGATTTTCACCCCTCCACTTT. As protein: CASRHRDGFSPLHF.

This clonotype was counted many times. V is TRBV7-2 and J is TRBJ2-3; tentatively, D is TRBD2 (6 bases). The germline gives CDR1 SGHTA, CDR2 FQGNSA. V lost 1 base and J lost 4, with 9 bases in between. The CDR3 runs to 14 residues. CDR3 sequence (DNA): TGTGCCAGCAGCTTAGGGCTAGCGCCAGATACGCAGTATTTT. Protein: CASSLGLAPDTQYF.

This clonotype was counted ten times or more. The chain couples TRBV4-3 to TRBJ1-2, with 10 bases fitting TRBD1. Trimming took 0 bases from V and 4 from J; bases not matched to a gene: 11. The CDR3 runs 18 residues. From germline, CDR1 is LGHNA and CDR2 YSLEER. The CDR3 here is CASSQDFRGTGDLYGYTF. CDR3 sequence (DNA): TGCGCCAGCAGCCAAGACTTTCGAGGGACAGGGGACCTCTATGGCTACACCTTC.

This clonotype showed up many times. The DNA of the CDR3 is TGTGCCAGCAGCTCTCGACTAGCGGGAGTCTGGGAGCAGTTCTTC. Its translation: CASSSRLAGVWEQFF. This sequence joins TRBV7-8 and TRBJ2-1, with 12 positions matching TRBD2. The germline gives CDR1 SGHVS, CDR2 FQNEAQ. The CDR3 is 15 residues long. The junction had 8 bases not matched to a gene; V was cut back by 4 bases and J by 10 bases.

This clonotype was seen many times. The chain links TRBV28 to TRBJ1-2, with 9 bases matching TRBD1. Looked up from germline, CDR1 is MDHEN and CDR2 is SYDVKM. Germline trimming cut 5 bases from V and 4 bases from J; bases unmatched to any gene: 8. The CDR3 contains 15 residues. The DNA of the CDR3 is TGTGCCAGCAGTGCCGGGACAGGGTTTCGCTATGGCTACACCTTC. It specifies CASSAGTGFRYGYTF.

The gene calls are TRBV27 and TRBJ2-1; D possibly corresponds to TRBD2 (5 bases). Germline values: CDR1 MNHEY, CDR2 SMNVEV (reference sequence). CDR3 length: 16 amino acids. V was shortened by 4 bases and J by 8 bases, with 21 bases between the two germline ends. CDR3 protein: CASSSYSSSRIDEQFF. DNA of the CDR3: TGTGCCAGCAGTTCGTATTCTAGCTCTCGGATCGATGAGCAGTTCTTC.

There are a few counts of this clonotype. The gene calls are TRBV7-9 and TRBJ2-1; 9 nucleotides agree with TRBD2. This CDR3 has 16 residues. Germline CDR1 and CDR2: SEHNR and FQNEAQ (reference sequence). The J segment lost 8 bases and the V segment lost 2 bases, leaving 10 bases of the junction unmatched. CDR3 amino acids: CASSLFGASGVHEQFF. The CDR3 DNA reads as TGTGCCAGCAGCTTATTCGGCGCTAGCGGGGTCCATGAGCAGTTCTTC.

This clonotype was observed many times. The chain joins TRBV2 to TRBJ2-6; no definite D call. The germline V and J ends were trimmed by 3 bases and 1 base, with 4 bases remaining between them. Germline assignment: CDR1 SNHLY and CDR2 FYNNEI. This CDR3 region has 14 residues. Here the CDR3 DNA reads TGTGCCAGCAGTGACCGGTCTGGGGCCAACGTCCTGACTTTC. Protein: CASSDRSGANVLTF.

The chain is built from TRBV20-1 and TRBJ1-5, with 9 bases identical to TRBD1. This CDR3 comprises 14 residues. Germline values: CDR1 DFQATT, CDR2 SNEGSKA (reference sequence). V shed 8 bases and J 7 bases; nucleotides not matched to a gene: 12. In DNA, the CDR3 is TGCAGTAGCCCCGGGACAGGGAACGGCCAGCCCCAGCATTTT. This codes for CSSPGTGNGQPQHF.